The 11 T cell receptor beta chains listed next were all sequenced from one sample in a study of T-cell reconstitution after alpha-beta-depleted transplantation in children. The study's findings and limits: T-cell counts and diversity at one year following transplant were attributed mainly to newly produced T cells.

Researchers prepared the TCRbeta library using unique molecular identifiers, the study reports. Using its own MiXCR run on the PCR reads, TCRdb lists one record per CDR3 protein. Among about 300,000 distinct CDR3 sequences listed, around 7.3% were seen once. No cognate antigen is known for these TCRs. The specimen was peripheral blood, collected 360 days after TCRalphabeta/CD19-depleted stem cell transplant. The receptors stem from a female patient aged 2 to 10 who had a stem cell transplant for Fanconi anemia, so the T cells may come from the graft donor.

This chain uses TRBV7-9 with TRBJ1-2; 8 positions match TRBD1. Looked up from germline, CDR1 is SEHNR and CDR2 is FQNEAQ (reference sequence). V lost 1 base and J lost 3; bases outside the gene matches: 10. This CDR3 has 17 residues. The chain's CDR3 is CASSLGRTGTSHYGYTF. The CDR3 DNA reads TGTGCCAGCAGCTTAGGGAGGACAGGGACGTCGCACTATGGCTACACCTTC. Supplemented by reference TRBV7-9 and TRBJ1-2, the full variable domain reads DTGVSQNPRHKITKRGQNVTFRCDPISEHNRLYWYRQTLGQGPEFLTYFQNEAQLEKSRLLSDRFSAERPKGSFSTLEIQRTEQGDSAMYLCASSLGRTGTSHYGYTFGSGTRLTVV.

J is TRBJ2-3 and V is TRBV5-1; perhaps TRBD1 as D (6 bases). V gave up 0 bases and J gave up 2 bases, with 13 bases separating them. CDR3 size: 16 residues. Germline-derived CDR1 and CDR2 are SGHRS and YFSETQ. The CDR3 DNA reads TGCGCCAGCAGCTTGGATGACAGGATCCTCACAGATACGCAGTATTTT. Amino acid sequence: CASSLDDRILTDTQYF.

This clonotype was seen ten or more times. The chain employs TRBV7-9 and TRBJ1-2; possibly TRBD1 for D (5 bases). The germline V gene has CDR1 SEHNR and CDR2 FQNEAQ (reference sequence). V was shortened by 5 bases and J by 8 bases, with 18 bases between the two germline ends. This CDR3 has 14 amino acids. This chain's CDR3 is CASSPTGHSDGYTF. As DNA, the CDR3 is TGTGCCAGCAGCCCCACAGGACATTCTGACGGCTACACCTTC.

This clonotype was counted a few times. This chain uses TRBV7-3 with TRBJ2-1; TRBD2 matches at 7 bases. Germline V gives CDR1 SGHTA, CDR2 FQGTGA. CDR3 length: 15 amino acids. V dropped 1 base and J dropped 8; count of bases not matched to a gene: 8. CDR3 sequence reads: CASSLKTLASDEQFF. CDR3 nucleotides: TGTGCCAGCAGCTTAAAGACACTAGCGTCCGATGAGCAGTTCTTC.

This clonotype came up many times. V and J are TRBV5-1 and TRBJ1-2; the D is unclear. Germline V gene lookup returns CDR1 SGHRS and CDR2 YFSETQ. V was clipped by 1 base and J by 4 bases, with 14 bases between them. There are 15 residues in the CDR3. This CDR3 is CASSLSAAAGYGYTF. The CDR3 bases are TGCGCCAGCAGCTTGTCTGCCGCTGCCGGCTATGGCTACACCTTC.

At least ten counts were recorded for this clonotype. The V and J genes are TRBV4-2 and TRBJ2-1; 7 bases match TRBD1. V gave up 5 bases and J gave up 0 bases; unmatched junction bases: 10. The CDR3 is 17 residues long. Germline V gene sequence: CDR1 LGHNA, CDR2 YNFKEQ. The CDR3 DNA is TGTGCCAGCAGCATCCCCTTGGGACAGACCTCCTACAATGAGCAGTTCTTC. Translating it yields CASSIPLGQTSYNEQFF.

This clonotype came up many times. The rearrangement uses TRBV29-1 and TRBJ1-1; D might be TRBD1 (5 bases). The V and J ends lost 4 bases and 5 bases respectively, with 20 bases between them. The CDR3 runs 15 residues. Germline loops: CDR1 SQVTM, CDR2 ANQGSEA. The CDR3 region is CSVVGREGKGTEAFF. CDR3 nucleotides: TGCAGCGTTGTGGGGCGTGAAGGAAAGGGTACTGAAGCTTTCTTT.

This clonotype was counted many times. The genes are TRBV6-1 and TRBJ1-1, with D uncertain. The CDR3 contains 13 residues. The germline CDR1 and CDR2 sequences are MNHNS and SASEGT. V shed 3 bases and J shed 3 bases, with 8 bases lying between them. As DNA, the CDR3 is TGTGCCAGCAGTGATGTGTCTTACACTGAAGCTTTCTTT. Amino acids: CASSDVSYTEAFF.

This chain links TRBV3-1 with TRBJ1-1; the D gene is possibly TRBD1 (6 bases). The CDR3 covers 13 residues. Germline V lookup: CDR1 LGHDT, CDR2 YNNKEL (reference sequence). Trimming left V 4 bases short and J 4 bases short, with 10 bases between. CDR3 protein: CASSLGGATEAFF. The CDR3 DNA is TGTGCCAGCAGCCTGGGGGGCGCCACTGAAGCTTTCTTT.

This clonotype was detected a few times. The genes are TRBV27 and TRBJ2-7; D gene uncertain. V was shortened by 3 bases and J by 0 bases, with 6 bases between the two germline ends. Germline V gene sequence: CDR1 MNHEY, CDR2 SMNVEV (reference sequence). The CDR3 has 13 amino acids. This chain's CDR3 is CASSLLASYEQYF. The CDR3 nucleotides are TGTGCCAGCAGTTTGCTGGCCTCCTACGAGCAGTACTTC.

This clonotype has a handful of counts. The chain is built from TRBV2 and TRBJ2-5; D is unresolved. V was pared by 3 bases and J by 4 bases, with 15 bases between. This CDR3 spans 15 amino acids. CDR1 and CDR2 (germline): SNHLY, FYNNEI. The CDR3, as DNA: TGTGCCAGCAGTGATATAGGTTCTGGTCGAGAGACCCAGTACTTC. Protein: CASSDIGSGRETQYF. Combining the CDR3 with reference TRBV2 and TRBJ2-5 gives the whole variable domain EPEVTQTPSHQVTQMGQEVILRCVPISNHLYFYWYRQILGQKVEFLVSFYNNEISEKSEIFDDQFSVERPDGSNFTLKIRSTKLEDSAMYFCASSDIGSGRETQYFGPGTRLLVL.